A selection of T cell receptor beta chains follows, all from one sample in a study of blood T cell repertoires in COVID-19. This table comes from immunoSEQ multiplex PCR, and its TCRdb copy is limited to in-frame clones, with some not included. The sample contains about 140,000 clones, around three quarters of which appear only once. The sequenced sample was peripheral blood. The receptor source for this set is an elderly man with acute or convalescent COVID-19. Each CDR3 is given with its conserved first and last residue. A D gene is named only where the DNA matches it firmly. A row's size may be missing; if present it is once, few, many or a size class.

TRBD2 NA TRBJ2-3 TRBV19 CASSSGLAADTQYF TGTGCCAGTAGTTCGGGACTAGCGGCAGATACGCAGTATTTT
TRBD2 NA TRBJ2-4 TRBV4-1 CASSQARTSNENIQYF TGCGCCAGCAGCCAAGCCAGGACTAGCAACGAAAACATTCAGTACTTC
TRBD1 NA TRBJ2-7 TRBV18 CASSPQGVAYEQYF TGTGCCAGCTCACCGCAGGGGGTGGCCTACGAGCAGTACTTC
TRBD1 NA TRBJ1-5 TRBV10-1 CASTHRGGYSNQPQHF TGCGCCAGCACCCACAGGGGGGGTTATAGCAATCAGCCCCAGCATTTT
NA NA TRBJ1-4 TRBV3-1/TRBV3-2 CASSQDPHPEKLFF TGTGCCAGCAGCCAAGATCCACACCCCGAAAAACTGTTTTTT
TRBD1 few TRBJ1-3 TRBV19 CASSIGGGGASGNTIYF TGTGCCAGTAGTATAGGTGGAGGGGGCGCGTCTGGAAACACCATATATTTT
NA NA TRBJ2-1 TRBV13 CASSFGLYNEQFF TGTGCCAGCAGCTTTGGACTCTACAATGAGCAGTTCTTC
NA NA TRBJ1-6 TRBV28 CASSPGGSYNSPLHF TGTGCCAGCAGTCCGGGGGGGTCCTATAATTCACCCCTCCACTTT
TRBD2 NA TRBJ2-7 TRBV6-2/TRBV6-3 CASSSRLAGGLYEQYF TGTGCCAGCAGTTCACGCCTAGCGGGGGGACTTTACGAGCAGTACTTC
NA NA TRBJ1-1 TRBV9 CASSVVRTTEAFF TGTGCCAGCAGCGTAGTTAGGACAACTGAAGCTTTCTTT
NA NA TRBJ1-3 TRBV9 CASSPRYSSGNTIYF TGTGCCAGCAGCCCTAGATATAGCTCTGGAAACACCATATATTTT
NA NA TRBJ1-4 TRBV4-2 CASSQVSRGWEDWLFF TGTGCCAGCAGCCAAGTGTCGAGGGGATGGGAGGATTGGCTGTTTTTT
TRBD1 NA TRBJ2-7 TRBV5-1 CASSFWDRGYEQYF TGCGCCAGCAGCTTTTGGGACAGGGGATACGAGCAGTACTTC
TRBD1 few TRBJ2-7 TRBV6-6 CASSSPDRGESYEQYF TGTGCCAGCAGTTCCCCCGACAGGGGGGAGTCCTACGAGCAGTACTTC
NA once TRBJ2-3 TRBV29-1 CSVAPTDTQYF TGCAGCGTTGCTCCCACAGATACGCAGTATTTT
TRBD2 NA TRBJ2-7 TRBV11-2 CASSRSGGEQYF TGTGCCAGCAGCAGAAGCGGGGGCGAGCAGTACTTC